The source of this T cell receptor (beta chain) is a study of molecular identifiers for immune sequencing clone quantification. General study findings and limits: Among 800,000 to 1,000,000 naive cells, as was reported, spiked Jurkat TCR RNA from one cell was detectable.

TCRdb ran MiXCR on the PCR reads and lists one entry per CDR3 protein. Of some 100,000 distinct CDR3 sequences in the sample, under 40% were seen once. This clonotype was seen many times. The target antigen is unknown. CDR1 and CDR2 from the germline V gene are MNHEY and SMNVEV (reference sequence). The ends were cut back, 5 bases at V and 2 bases at J, with 13 bases in the middle. CDR3 length: 14 amino acids. This chain joins TRBV27 and TRBJ2-7, with D possibly TRBD2 on 5 matching bases. Sequencing input: naive CD8+ T cells from blood, with Jurkat cell RNA spiked in. Specified subset: FACS-sorted CD8+CD4-CCR7+CD45RA+ naive T cells. This receptor was obtained from a human donor in good health. Some libraries in this study had Jurkat cell RNA spiked in. DNA of the CDR3: TGTGCCAGCAGTCAACTCATAGCGCCCTACGAGCAGTACTTC. Translating it yields CASSQLIAPYEQYF.